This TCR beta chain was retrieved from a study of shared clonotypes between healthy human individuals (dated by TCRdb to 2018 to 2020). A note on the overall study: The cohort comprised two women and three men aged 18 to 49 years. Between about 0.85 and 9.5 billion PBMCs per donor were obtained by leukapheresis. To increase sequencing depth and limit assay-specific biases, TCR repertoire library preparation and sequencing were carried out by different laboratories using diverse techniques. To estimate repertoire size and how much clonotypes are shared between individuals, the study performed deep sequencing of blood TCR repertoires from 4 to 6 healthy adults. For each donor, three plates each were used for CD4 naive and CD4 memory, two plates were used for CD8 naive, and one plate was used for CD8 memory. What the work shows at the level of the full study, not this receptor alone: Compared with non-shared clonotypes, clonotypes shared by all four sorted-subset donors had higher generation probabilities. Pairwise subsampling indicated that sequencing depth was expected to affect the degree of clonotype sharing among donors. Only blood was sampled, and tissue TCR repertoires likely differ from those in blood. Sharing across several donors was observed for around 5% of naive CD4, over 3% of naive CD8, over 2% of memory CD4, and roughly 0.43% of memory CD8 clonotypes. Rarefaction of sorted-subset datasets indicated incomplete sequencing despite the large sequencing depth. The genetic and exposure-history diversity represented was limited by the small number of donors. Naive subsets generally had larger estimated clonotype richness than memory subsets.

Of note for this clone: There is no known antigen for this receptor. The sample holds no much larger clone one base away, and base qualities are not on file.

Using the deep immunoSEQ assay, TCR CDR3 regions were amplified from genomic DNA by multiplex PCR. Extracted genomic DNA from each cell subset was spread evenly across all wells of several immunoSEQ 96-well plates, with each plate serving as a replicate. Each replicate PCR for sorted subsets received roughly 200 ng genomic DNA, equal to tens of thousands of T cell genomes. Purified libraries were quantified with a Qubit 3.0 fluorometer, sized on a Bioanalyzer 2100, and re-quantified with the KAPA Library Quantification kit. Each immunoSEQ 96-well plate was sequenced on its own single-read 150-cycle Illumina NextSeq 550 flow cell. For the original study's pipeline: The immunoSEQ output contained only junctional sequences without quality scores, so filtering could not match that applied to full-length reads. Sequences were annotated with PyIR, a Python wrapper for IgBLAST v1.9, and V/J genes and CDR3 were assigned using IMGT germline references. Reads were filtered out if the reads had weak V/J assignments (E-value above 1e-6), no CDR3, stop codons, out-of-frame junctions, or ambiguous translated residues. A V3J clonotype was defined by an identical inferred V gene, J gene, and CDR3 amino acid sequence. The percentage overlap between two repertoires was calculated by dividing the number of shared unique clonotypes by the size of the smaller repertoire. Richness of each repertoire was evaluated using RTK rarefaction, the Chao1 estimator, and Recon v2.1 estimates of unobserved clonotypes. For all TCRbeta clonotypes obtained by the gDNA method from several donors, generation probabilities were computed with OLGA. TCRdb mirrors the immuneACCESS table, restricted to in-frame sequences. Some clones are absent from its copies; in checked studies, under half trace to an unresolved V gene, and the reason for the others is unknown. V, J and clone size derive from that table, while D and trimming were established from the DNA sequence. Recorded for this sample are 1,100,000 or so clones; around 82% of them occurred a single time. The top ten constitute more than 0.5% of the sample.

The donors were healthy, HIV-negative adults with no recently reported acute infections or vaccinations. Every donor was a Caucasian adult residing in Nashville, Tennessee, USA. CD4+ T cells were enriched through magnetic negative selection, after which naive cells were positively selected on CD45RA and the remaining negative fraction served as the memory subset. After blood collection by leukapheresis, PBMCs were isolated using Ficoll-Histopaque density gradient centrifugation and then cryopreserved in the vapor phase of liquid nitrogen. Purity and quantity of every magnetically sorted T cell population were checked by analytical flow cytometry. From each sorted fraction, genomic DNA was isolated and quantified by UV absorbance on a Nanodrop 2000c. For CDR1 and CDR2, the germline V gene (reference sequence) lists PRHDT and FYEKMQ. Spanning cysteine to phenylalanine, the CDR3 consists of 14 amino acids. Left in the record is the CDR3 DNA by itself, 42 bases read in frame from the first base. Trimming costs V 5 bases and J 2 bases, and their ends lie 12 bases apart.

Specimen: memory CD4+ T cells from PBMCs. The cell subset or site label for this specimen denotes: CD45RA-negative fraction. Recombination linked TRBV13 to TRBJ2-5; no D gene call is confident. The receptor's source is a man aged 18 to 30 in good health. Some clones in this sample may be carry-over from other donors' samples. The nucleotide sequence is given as TGTGCCAGCAGCCTCGTTGCGAAACAAGAGACCCAGTACTTC. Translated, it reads CASSLVAKQETQYF.